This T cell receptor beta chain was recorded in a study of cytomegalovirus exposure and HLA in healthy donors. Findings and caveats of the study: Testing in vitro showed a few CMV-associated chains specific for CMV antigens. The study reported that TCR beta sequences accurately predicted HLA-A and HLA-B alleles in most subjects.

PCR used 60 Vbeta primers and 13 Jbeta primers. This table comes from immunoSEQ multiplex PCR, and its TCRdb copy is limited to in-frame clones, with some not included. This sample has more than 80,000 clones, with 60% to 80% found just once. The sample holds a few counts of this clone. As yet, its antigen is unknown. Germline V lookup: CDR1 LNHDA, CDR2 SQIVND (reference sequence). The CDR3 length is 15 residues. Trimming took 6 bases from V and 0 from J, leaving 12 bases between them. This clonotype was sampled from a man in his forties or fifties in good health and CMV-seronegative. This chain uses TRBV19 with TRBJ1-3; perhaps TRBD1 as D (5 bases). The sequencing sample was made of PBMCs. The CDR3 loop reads CASSLARVSGNTIYF. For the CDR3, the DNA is TGTGCCAGTAGCTTGGCCAGGGTCTCTGGAAACACCATATATTTT.